The entry below describes one T cell receptor beta chain. Its antigen is still unknown. This entry is derived from a study of T-cell reconstitution after alpha-beta-depleted transplantation in children. General study points: The authors attributed T-cell counts and diversity one year after transplant mostly to newly produced T cells. Reportedly, roughly two months post-transplant, alpha-beta T cells arose from several hundred expanded graft clones. Some patients' high day-60 TCRbeta diversity was traced to surviving recipient T cells and thymic progenitors.

Looked up from germline, CDR1 is SGDLS and CDR2 is YYNGEE. The CDR3 is 13 amino acids. Between the trimmed V and J ends, which lost 4 bases and 7 bases, there was a span of 9 bases. A library of TCRbeta sequences, prepared with unique molecular identifiers, was generated. Each CDR3 protein is one row after TCRdb ran MiXCR on the PCR reads. This sample has more than 300,000 distinct CDR3 sequences, with 15% to 20% found just once. The sample in question was PBMCs, mostly from graft donor cells, obtained 360 days after TCRalphabeta/CD19-depleted stem cell transplant. The clonotype comes from a male patient under 10 years old who had a stem cell transplant for acute lymphoblastic leukemia, so the T cells may come from the graft donor. This chain links TRBV9 with TRBJ1-6; no firm D call. The chain's CDR3 is CASSFTRNSPLHF. The CDR3 DNA reads TGTGCCAGCAGCTTCACAAGAAATTCACCCCTCCACTTT.